The 15 T cell receptor beta chains given below trace back to one sample, sequenced in a study of shared clonotypes between healthy human individuals. Method: immunoSEQ multiplex PCR; TCRdb's copy keeps in-frame clones and lacks some. The sample has 900,000 to 1,200,000 clones, around three quarters seen once. Sequencing used memory CD4+ T cells from PBMCs. Subset given: CD45RA-negative fraction. Every receptor here comes from a man aged 18 to 29 in good health. Some clones in this sample may be carry-over from other donors' samples.

The chain employs TRBV21-1 and TRBJ1-5; no check of the table's D call, TRBD1, against the DNA was made. TRBV21-1 is a pseudogene locus. The CDR3 consists of 16 residues. The CDR3 spells CASSPLEGARNQPQHF. In DNA form, the CDR3 reads TGTGCCAGCAGCCCCCTAGAGGGGGCGCGCAATCAGCCCCAGCATTTT.

The chain links TRBV28 to TRBJ2-7; D gene unclear. The germline V gene has CDR1 MDHEN and CDR2 SYDVKM. The length of the CDR3 is 13 residues. The V gene lost 2 bases and the J gene lost 0 bases, with 5 bases spanning the gap. The CDR3 reads CASSLGISYEQYF. The CDR3 DNA is TGTGCCAGCAGTTTAGGGATCTCCTACGAGCAGTACTTC.

This clone was counted ten times or more. The chain uses TRBV30 and TRBJ1-5; D gene uncertain. CDR1 is GTSNPN, CDR2 SVGIG, per germline (reference sequence). V gave up 0 bases and J gave up 8 bases, with 11 bases separating them. This CDR3 contains 13 residues. CDR3 in amino acids: CAWSVERAEPQHF. The CDR3 coding sequence is TGTGCCTGGAGTGTGGAAAGGGCGGAGCCCCAGCATTTT.

The chain carries TRBV4-1 and TRBJ1-6; 9 bases are shared with TRBD1. The CDR3 is 15 amino acids. CDR1 is MGHRA and CDR2 is YSYEKL in the germline V gene. The V and J ends lost 2 bases and 10 bases, in that order; junction bases with no gene match: 6. The CDR3 region has the DNA TGCGCCAGCAGCCAATTCCGGGACAGGGCCTCACCCCTCCACTTT. This encodes CASSQFRDRASPLHF.

The chain joins TRBV10-3 to TRBJ2-3, with TRBD1 matching over 9 bases. The CDR3 length is 13 residues. The V gene's germline CDR1 is ENHRY and CDR2 SYGVKD. V shed 6 bases and J 6 bases; nucleotides not matched to a gene: 4. The CDR3 DNA sequence: TGTGCCATCAGCCCGACAGGGGGTGATACGCAGTATTTT. This encodes CAISPTGGDTQYF.

The V gene is TRBV5-1, the J gene TRBJ1-2, with D tentatively TRBD1 (5 bases). The V gene's germline CDR1 is SGHRS and CDR2 YFSETQ. Trimming shortened V by 4 bases and J by 0 bases, and 16 bases separated the two germline ends. The CDR3 consists of 16 residues. The CDR3 spells CASSPGAGLANYGYTF. The CDR3 region has the DNA TGCGCCAGCAGCCCCGGGGCCGGATTAGCTAACTATGGCTACACCTTC.

The chain joins TRBV18 to TRBJ2-7, with a possible D match to TRBD1 (5 bases). CDR1 is KGHSH and CDR2 is LQKENI in the germline V gene. The CDR3 has 16 residues. Between the trimmed V and J ends, which lost 4 bases and 2 bases, there was a span of 18 bases. The CDR3 bases are TGTGCCAGCTCACTAAACAGCCGCCAGGGTACCTACGAGCAGTACTTC. This encodes CASSLNSRQGTYEQYF.

A few counts support this clone. V usage is TRBV14 and J usage is TRBJ1-1, with no clear D. The V and J ends lost 0 bases and 5 bases respectively, with 16 bases between them. The germline gives CDR1 SGHDN, CDR2 FVKESK. CDR3 length: 16 amino acids. CDR3 nucleotide sequence: TGTGCCAGCAGCCAAGATCTGGTAATGGGAGGTACTGAAGCTTTCTTT. It codes for CASSQDLVMGGTEAFF.

The chain couples TRBV7-2 to TRBJ2-1; 8 bases line up with TRBD2. Losses at the gene ends were 1 base for V and 5 bases for J; bases not matched to a gene: 4. There are 15 residues in the CDR3. Germline values: CDR1 SGHTA, CDR2 FQGNSA. This chain's CDR3 is CASSLDSGGHNEQFF. The CDR3 DNA follows: TGTGCCAGCAGCTTAGACAGCGGGGGTCACAATGAGCAGTTCTTC.

The rearrangement uses TRBV7-9 and TRBJ1-1, with D possibly TRBD1 on 6 matching bases. V dropped 3 bases and J dropped 3 bases, with 8 bases sitting between them. CDR1 is SEHNR, CDR2 FQNEAQ, per germline (reference sequence). This CDR3 is built from 13 residues. CDR3: CASSFGGHTEAFF. Here the CDR3 DNA reads TGTGCCAGCAGCTTTGGGGGCCACACTGAAGCTTTCTTT.

The chain uses TRBV27 and TRBJ1-1; a possible D gene is TRBD1 (6 bases). The CDR3 runs to 12 residues. The germline gives CDR1 MNHEY, CDR2 SMNVEV (reference sequence). V lost 6 bases and J lost 12, with 17 bases in between. CDR3 nucleotides: TGTGCCAGCAGGCCCGACCAGGGGACAACTTTCTTT. The encoded protein is CASRPDQGTTFF.

The V and J genes are TRBV6-1 and TRBJ2-3, with D perhaps matching TRBD2 (5 bases). V lost 6 bases and J lost 2, with 15 bases in between. CDR3 length: 15 amino acids. Germline V CDR1 and CDR2: MNHNS, SASEGT. CDR3 in amino acids: CASRDQRRTTDTQYF. CDR3 sequence (DNA): TGTGCCAGCAGGGATCAGCGGAGGACCACAGATACGCAGTATTTT.

The genes are TRBV20-1 and TRBJ2-5, with D perhaps matching TRBD2 (5 bases). The CDR3 has 10 amino acids. CDR1 and CDR2 (germline): DFQATT, SNEGSKA (reference sequence). V was clipped by 5 bases and J by 7 bases, with 8 bases between them. CDR3 bases: TGCAGTGCTTCGAGCGGGACCCAGTACTTC. It codes for CSASSGTQYF.

The CDR3 DNA follows: TGTGCCAGCAGTGCCCGGACAGGGTACGAGACCCAGTACTTC. Encoded protein: CASSARTGYETQYF. The chain employs TRBV2 and TRBJ2-5; 8 bases are a match to TRBD1. The CDR3 loop spans 14 amino acids. The germline gives CDR1 SNHLY, CDR2 FYNNEI. Unmatched junction bases numbered 6, after V lost 4 bases and J lost 5 bases.

To note about this clone: The sample contains more than one DNA sequence encoding this CDR3. The chain combines TRBV28 with TRBJ2-1; D is unresolved. Germline values: CDR1 MDHEN, CDR2 SYDVKM. Between the trimmed V and J ends, which lost 3 bases and 0 bases, there was a span of 6 bases. The CDR3 contains 14 residues. DNA of the CDR3: TGTGCCAGCAGTTTGTGGAGCTCCTACAATGAGCAGTTCTTC. Translating gives CASSLWSSYNEQFF.